One sample yielded the 31 T cell receptor beta chains listed below, sequenced in a study of blood T cell repertoires in COVID-19. Generated by immunoSEQ multiplex PCR, the TCRdb table keeps only in-frame clones and is missing some. In the table there are 35,000 to 45,000 clones, around 90% of which are singletons. Sequenced sample: peripheral blood. Receptor source: a middle-aged man with COVID-19, enrolled during active disease.

This clone appeared a single time. The rearrangement links TRBV15 to TRBJ1-1; TRBD1 is a possible D gene (6 bases). Germline CDR1 is LNHNV and CDR2 is YYDKDF (reference sequence). V was cut by 7 bases and J by 7 bases, with 13 bases left in between. The CDR3 has 12 residues. DNA for the CDR3: TGTGCCACCAAGGCAGGGGATTATGAAGCTTTCTTT. This translates into CATKAGDYEAFF.

The chain joins TRBV5-1 to TRBJ1-2; tentative D call: TRBD1 (5 bases). The V gene lost 1 base and the J gene lost 4 bases, with 14 bases spanning the gap. Per the germline V gene, CDR1 is SGHRS and CDR2 is YFSETQ. The CDR3 is 15 amino acids. CDR3 nucleotides: TGCGCCAGCAGCTTGTCCCCAGACAGCTCCTATGGCTACACCTTC. It encodes CASSLSPDSSYGYTF.

J is TRBJ1-1 and V is TRBV6-2 or TRBV6-3; TRBD1 might be the D (6 bases). The CDR3 spans 13 residues. The ends were cut back, 4 bases at V and 1 base at J, with 7 bases in the middle. CDR1 and CDR2 from the germline V gene are MNHEY and SVGEGT. The chain's CDR3 is CASSSQGNTEAFF. CDR3 coding DNA: TGTGCCAGCAGTTCACAGGGGAACACTGAAGCTTTCTTT.

This clone has only a few counts. V is TRBV5-4 and J is TRBJ2-1, with 13 bases identical to TRBD2. V was clipped by 0 bases and J by 9 bases; unmatched bases: 6. Per the germline V gene, CDR1 is SGHNT and CDR2 is YYREEE (reference sequence). The CDR3 extends over 16 amino acids. The CDR3 nucleotides are TGTGCCAGCAGCTTGGTCACTAGCGGGAGGGCCACTGAGCAGTTCTTC. It translates to CASSLVTSGRATEQFF.

The J gene is TRBJ1-1, the V gene TRBV19, with a possible D match to TRBD1 (6 bases). The CDR3 runs 16 residues. With 5 bases removed from V and 0 bases from J, the gap between germline ends came to 16 bases. Germline values: CDR1 LNHDA, CDR2 SQIVND (reference sequence). In DNA form, the CDR3 reads TGTGCCAGTAGTGCTAGATACAGGGTGGTGAACACTGAAGCTTTCTTT. It is translated as CASSARYRVVNTEAFF. Based on the CDR3 plus reference TRBV19 and TRBJ1-1, the full variable domain is DGGITQSPKYLFRKEGQNVTLSCEQNLNHDAMYWYRQDPGQGLRLIYYSQIVNDFQKGDIAEGYSVSREKKESFPLTVTSAQKNPTAFYLCASSARYRVVNTEAFFGQGTRLTVV.

V and J are TRBV7-2 and TRBJ1-4; D not resolved. V lost 5 bases to trimming and J lost 5 bases, with 12 bases between them. The CDR3 has 14 amino acids. CDR1 and CDR2 from the germline V gene are SGHTA and FQGNSA. The CDR3 bases are TGTGCCAGCAGCCCCGCGGGGAGGAATGAAAAACTGTTTTTT. Its translation is CASSPAGRNEKLFF.

This chain connects TRBV9 to TRBJ1-1, with 7 bases aligning to TRBD1. The CDR3 length is 15 residues. With 0 bases clipped from V and 0 bases from J, the junction kept 2 bases outside the gene matches. The germline V gene has CDR1 SGDLS and CDR2 YYNGEE. CDR3 in DNA: TGTGCCAGCAGCGTAGGGGGACAGATGAACACTGAAGCTTTCTTT. It encodes CASSVGGQMNTEAFF.

This chain connects TRBV2 to TRBJ2-1; D is uncertain. The CDR3 is made up of 14 amino acids. Trimming stripped 8 bases from V and 9 bases from J, with 20 bases between. The V gene's germline CDR1 is SNHLY and CDR2 FYNNEI. The CDR3 DNA follows: TGTGCCAGCCTCCTCTTCTCTAGATTGGGTGAGCAGTTCTTC. It yields the protein CASLLFSRLGEQFF.

V usage is TRBV6-1 and J usage is TRBJ2-5, with a weak D call TRBD1 (6 bases). CDR1 and CDR2 from the germline V gene are MNHNS and SASEGT. The CDR3 is made up of 15 amino acids. The V end lost 1 base, the J end lost 2 bases, and 11 bases lay between the germline ends. CDR3 DNA: TGTGCCAGCAGTGAAGGGGGGACACTACAAGAGACCCAGTACTTC. Its protein is CASSEGGTLQETQYF.

For the CDR3, the DNA is TGTGCCAGCAGGAGGGCGGGAGGCAGGGATACGCAGTATTTT. Protein sequence: CASRRAGGRDTQYF. The chain links TRBV4-2 to TRBJ2-3; 8 bases align to TRBD2. CDR1 is LGHNA and CDR2 is YNFKEQ in the germline V gene. This CDR3 comprises 14 residues. Trimming removed 6 bases from V and 6 bases from J; junction bases left unmatched: 8.

On this clone itself: At the DNA level, this CDR3 is encoded by other sequences in the same sample as well. V usage is TRBV19 and J usage is TRBJ2-7, with 7 bases that match TRBD1. Trimming removed 6 bases from V and 0 bases from J; junction bases left unmatched: 5. The germline CDR1 and CDR2 sequences are LNHDA and SQIVND (reference sequence). The CDR3 is 14 amino acids. CDR3 amino acids: CASSWTGSSYEQYF. CDR3 DNA sequence: TGTGCCAGTAGCTGGACAGGATCCTCCTACGAGCAGTACTTC.

V gene TRBV7-9 combines with J gene TRBJ1-6, with TRBD1 as a possible D gene (6 bases). The V end lost 7 bases, the J end lost 7 bases, and 20 bases lay between the germline ends. This CDR3 region has 16 residues. CDR1 SEHNR and CDR2 FQNEAQ come from the germline V gene (reference sequence). The CDR3 DNA sequence: TGTGCCAGCACCCGGGAGGGGGGGGCGGCGAATTCACCCCTCCACTTT. It specifies CASTREGGAANSPLHF. The whole variable domain, remainder taken from reference TRBV7-9 and TRBJ1-6, is DTGVSQNPRHKITKRGQNVTFRCDPISEHNRLYWYRQTLGQGPEFLTYFQNEAQLEKSRLLSDRFSAERPKGSFSTLEIQRTEQGDSAMYLCASTREGGAANSPLHFGNGTRLTVT.

J is TRBJ1-2 and V is TRBV3-1 (or the pseudogene TRBV3-2), with D perhaps matching TRBD1 (6 bases). V shed 2 bases and J shed 6 bases, with 19 bases lying between them. This CDR3 contains 16 residues. In germline, CDR1 is LGHDT, CDR2 YNNKEL (reference sequence). In nucleotides, the CDR3 is TGTGCCAGCAGCCAACCAACCTGGGGGCCCCACGATGGCTACACCTTC. It codes for CASSQPTWGPHDGYTF.

This clone was seen once. The V and J genes are TRBV4-3 and TRBJ2-7; 8 bases are shared with TRBD2. Per germline, CDR1 LGHNA and CDR2 YSLEER. There are 17 residues in the CDR3. Unmatched junction bases numbered 9, after V lost 0 bases and J lost 2 bases. CDR3: CASSQETASGLPYEQYF. CDR3 DNA sequence: TGCGCCAGCAGCCAAGAAACGGCTAGCGGGCTTCCCTACGAGCAGTACTTC.

This chain uses TRBV4-3 with TRBJ2-1; a weak D match, TRBD2 (6 bases). CDR3 length: 17 amino acids. With 0 bases removed from V and 6 bases from J, the gap between germline ends came to 18 bases. CDR1 LGHNA and CDR2 YSLEER come from the germline V gene. The CDR3 region is CASSQDRPGLYTNEQFF. The CDR3 DNA reads TGCGCCAGCAGCCAAGATCGTCCGGGACTTTATACCAATGAGCAGTTCTTC.

The chain uses TRBV7-9 and TRBJ2-1, with 7 bases matching TRBD1. CDR1 and CDR2 (germline): SEHNR, FQNEAQ (reference sequence). Losses at the gene ends were 5 bases for V and 0 bases for J; bases not matched to a gene: 7. This CDR3 has 16 residues. The CDR3 nucleotides are TGTGCCAGCAGCCCATCGACAGGGAGCTCCTACAATGAGCAGTTCTTC. Encoded protein: CASSPSTGSSYNEQFF.

This clone has just a few counts. The chain combines TRBV5-1 with TRBJ2-7; 7 positions agree with TRBD2. Unmatched junction bases numbered 10, after V lost 4 bases and J lost 3 bases. Germline values: CDR1 SGHRS, CDR2 YFSETQ. CDR3 length: 15 amino acids. The CDR3 loop reads CASSVDGTTLYEQYF. In nucleotides, the CDR3 is TGCGCCAGCAGCGTGGACGGGACTACCCTCTACGAGCAGTACTTC.

The chain has TRBV19 and TRBJ2-2, with D maybe TRBD2 (5 bases). Germline lookup yields CDR1 LNHDA and CDR2 SQIVND (reference sequence). The CDR3 is made up of 14 amino acids. Trimming took off 2 bases at V and 2 bases at J, with 6 bases between the two ends. CDR3: CASSITSNTGELFF. The CDR3 DNA sequence: TGTGCCAGTAGTATAACTAGTAACACCGGGGAGCTGTTTTTT.

The V call is TRBV28, the J call TRBJ1-1, with 8 bases identical to TRBD1. The germline gives CDR1 MDHEN, CDR2 SYDVKM. Unmatched junction bases numbered 13, after V lost 8 bases and J lost 8 bases. CDR3 length equals 14 residues. The CDR3 DNA reads TGTGCCAGCCGGCTTCGACAGGGGAATATAGAAGCTTTCTTT. Translating gives CASRLRQGNIEAFF. The variable domain in full, completed from reference TRBV28 and TRBJ1-1, reads DVKVTQSSRYLVKRTGEKVFLECVQDMDHENMFWYRQDPGLGLRLIYFSYDVKMKEKGDIPEGYSVSREKKERFSLILESASTNQTSMYLCASRLRQGNIEAFFGQGTRLTVV.

The V gene is TRBV2, the J gene TRBJ1-2; 7 bases fit TRBD1. The V gene end was trimmed by 3 bases and the J gene end by 3 bases; junction bases not matched to a gene: 4. Per the germline V gene, CDR1 is SNHLY and CDR2 is FYNNEI. This CDR3 is built from 14 residues. CDR3 nucleotides: TGTGCCAGCAGTGACTGGGACAGAGACTATGGCTACACCTTC. This codes for CASSDWDRDYGYTF.

This chain joins TRBV4-1 and TRBJ1-2; D uncertain. V lost 1 base to trimming and J lost 5 bases, with 17 bases between them. In germline, CDR1 is MGHRA, CDR2 YSYEKL. This CDR3 comprises 16 residues. The CDR3 DNA sequence: TGCGCCAGCAGCCAAGTAGTGTCGGAGAGAGGTTATGGCTACACCTTC. Residues: CASSQVVSERGYGYTF.

The CDR3: CASGSRGLGTDTQYF. Written as DNA, the CDR3 is TGTGCCAGCGGCTCGCGAGGACTGGGCACAGATACGCAGTATTTT. The J gene is TRBJ2-3, the V gene TRBV9; a weak D match, TRBD2 (5 bases). Germline assignment: CDR1 SGDLS and CDR2 YYNGEE. The CDR3 sequence is 15 residues long. Trimming pared 7 bases from V and 1 base from J, leaving 16 bases between.

The gene calls are TRBV27 and TRBJ2-1; possible D gene TRBD1, 6 bases. The CDR3 extends over 14 amino acids. Looked up from germline, CDR1 is MNHEY and CDR2 is SMNVEV (reference sequence). V lost 8 bases and J 0 bases, leaving 11 bases between the germline ends. The CDR3 spells CASGGTRSYNEQFF. Written as DNA, the CDR3 is TGTGCCAGCGGGGGCACCCGCTCCTACAATGAGCAGTTCTTC.

This chain joins TRBV30 and TRBJ2-5, with D possibly matching TRBD2 (6 bases). Germline assignment: CDR1 GTSNPN and CDR2 SVGIG (reference sequence). This CDR3 is 13 amino acids long. The V gene lost 0 bases and the J gene lost 7 bases, with 12 bases spanning the gap. CDR3 DNA: TGTGCCTGGAGTGTAAGGGGTAGCGGGACCCAGTACTTC. It codes for CAWSVRGSGTQYF.

The rearrangement joins TRBV27 to TRBJ2-3, with D unresolved. Germline lookup yields CDR1 MNHEY and CDR2 SMNVEV (reference sequence). The CDR3 contains 13 residues. Trimming shortened V by 3 bases and J by 1 base, and 5 bases separated the two germline ends. CDR3 nucleotides: TGTGCCAGCAGTTTCGTAGGCACAGATACGCAGTATTTT. Encoded protein: CASSFVGTDTQYF.

The chain joins TRBV30 to TRBJ1-5, with TRBD1 identical over 8 bases. Per germline, CDR1 GTSNPN and CDR2 SVGIG (reference sequence). There are 13 residues in the CDR3. With 1 base clipped from V and 9 bases from J, the junction kept 5 bases outside the gene matches. The chain's CDR3 is CAWSDRGWMPQHF. DNA of the CDR3: TGTGCCTGGAGTGACAGGGGGTGGATGCCCCAGCATTTT.

The chain couples TRBV7-2 to TRBJ2-7; TRBD2 agrees at 9 bases. Germline V gives CDR1 SGHTA, CDR2 FQGNSA. This CDR3 has 16 amino acids. The V and J ends lost 1 base and 7 bases, in that order; junction bases with no gene match: 11. CDR3 DNA: TGTGCCAGCAGCTTAGAATCGGGCGGGAGGGCCGGTGAGCAGTACTTC. Translated, it gives CASSLESGGRAGEQYF. The variable domain in full, completed from reference TRBV7-2 and TRBJ2-7, reads GAGVSQSPSNKVTEKGKDVELRCDPISGHTALYWYRQSLGQGLEFLIYFQGNSAPDKSGLPSDRFSAERTGGSVSTLTIQRTQQEDSAVYLCASSLESGGRAGEQYFGPGTRLTVT.

V is TRBV19 and J is TRBJ1-5; TRBD1 agrees at 7 bases. Trimming cost V 3 bases and J 2 bases; bases outside gene matches: 7. CDR3 length: 16 residues. Germline-derived CDR1 and CDR2 are LNHDA and SQIVND (reference sequence). The CDR3 region has the DNA TGTGCCAGTAGTATTCACAGGGGCCAGGGCAATCAGCCCCAGCATTTT. Protein: CASSIHRGQGNQPQHF.

The chain couples TRBV11-2 to TRBJ2-3, with a weak D call TRBD2 (6 bases). Germline CDR1 reads SGHAT; CDR2 reads FQNNGV. With 5 bases removed from V and 10 bases from J, the gap between germline ends came to 13 bases. This CDR3 has 12 residues. The CDR3 sequence is CASSPISGAQYF. The CDR3 DNA reads TGTGCCAGCAGCCCCATATCGGGGGCGCAGTATTTT.

The gene calls are TRBV11-1 and TRBJ2-4, with TRBD1 as a possible D gene (6 bases). Trimming stripped 0 bases from V and 0 bases from J, with 15 bases between. The CDR3 consists of 18 residues. CDR1 is SGHAT, CDR2 FQDESV, per germline (reference sequence). The CDR3 coding sequence is TGTGCCAGCAGCTTAGCGCCTCGGACAGATATAGCCAAAAACATTCAGTACTTC. It encodes CASSLAPRTDIAKNIQYF. Together with reference TRBV11-1 and TRBJ2-4, the CDR3 gives the full variable domain: EAEVAQSPRYKITEKSQAVAFWCDPISGHATLYWYRQILGQGPELLVQFQDESVVDDSQLPKDRFSAERLKGVDSTLKIQPAELGDSAMYLCASSLAPRTDIAKNIQYFGAGTRLSVL.

The chain joins TRBV5-1 to TRBJ2-3, with 8 bases identical to TRBD2. Germline loops: CDR1 SGHRS, CDR2 YFSETQ. This CDR3 contains 15 residues. Losses at the gene ends were 1 base for V and 11 bases for J; bases not matched to a gene: 12. CDR3 in amino acids: CASSLTQRELGLQYF. The CDR3 DNA sequence: TGCGCCAGCAGCTTGACCCAGCGGGAGCTTGGCTTGCAGTATTTT.